This T cell receptor (beta chain) was sequenced for a study of blood T cells in healthy people across ages. This clonotype was seen ten or more times. Primers used in a second PCR of about 6 to 11 cycles were a sample-barcoded 5' primer and a J-beta primer mix. TCRdb itself ran the 5' RACE reads through MiXCR, one entry per CDR3 protein. The sample consists of about 1.6 million distinct CDR3 sequences, 34% of them appearing once. CDR1 is SQVTM, CDR2 ANQGSEA, per germline. Trimming removed 2 bases at V and 0 bases at J, with 11 bases between. The length of the CDR3 is 14 residues. V gene TRBV29-1 combines with J gene TRBJ2-7, with D perhaps TRBD1 (6 bases). Specimen: blood. The clonotype originates from a woman aged 25 to 39 in good health. CDR3 sequence reads: CSVESQGSSYEQYF. CDR3 DNA: TGCAGCGTTGAAAGCCAGGGGAGCTCCTACGAGCAGTACTTC.